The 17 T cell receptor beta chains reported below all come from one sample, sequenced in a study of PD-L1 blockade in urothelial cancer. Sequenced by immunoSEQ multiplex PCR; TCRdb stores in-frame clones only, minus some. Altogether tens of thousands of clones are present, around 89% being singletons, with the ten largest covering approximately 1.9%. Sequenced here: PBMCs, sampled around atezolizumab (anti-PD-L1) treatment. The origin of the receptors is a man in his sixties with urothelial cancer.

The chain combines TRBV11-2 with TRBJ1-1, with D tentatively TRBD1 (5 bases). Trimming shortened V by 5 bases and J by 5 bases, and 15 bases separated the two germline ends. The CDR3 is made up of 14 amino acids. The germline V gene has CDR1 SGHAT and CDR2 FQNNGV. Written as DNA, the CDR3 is TGTGCCAGCAGCGGACCCGGGGGTCGGACTGAAGCTTTCTTT. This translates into CASSGPGGRTEAFF.

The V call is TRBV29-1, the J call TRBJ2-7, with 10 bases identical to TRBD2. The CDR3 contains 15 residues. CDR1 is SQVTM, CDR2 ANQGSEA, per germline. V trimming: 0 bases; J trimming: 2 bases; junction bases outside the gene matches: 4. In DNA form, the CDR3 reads TGCAGCGTTGAAGATCTAGCGGGAGACACCTACGAGCAGTACTTC. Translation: CSVEDLAGDTYEQYF.

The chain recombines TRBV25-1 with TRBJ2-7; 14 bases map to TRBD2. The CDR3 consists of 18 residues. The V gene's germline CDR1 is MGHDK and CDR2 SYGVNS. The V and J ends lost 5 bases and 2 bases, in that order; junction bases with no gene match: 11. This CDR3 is CASSSRTSGRRSAYEQYF. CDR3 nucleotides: TGTGCCAGCAGTTCCCGGACTAGCGGGAGGAGATCAGCCTACGAGCAGTACTTC.

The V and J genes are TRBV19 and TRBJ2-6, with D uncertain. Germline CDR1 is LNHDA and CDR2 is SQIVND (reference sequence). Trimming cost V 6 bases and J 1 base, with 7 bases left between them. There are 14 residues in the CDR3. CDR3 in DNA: TGTGCCAGTAGGCGGAAGTCTGGGGCCAACGTCCTGACTTTC. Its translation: CASRRKSGANVLTF.

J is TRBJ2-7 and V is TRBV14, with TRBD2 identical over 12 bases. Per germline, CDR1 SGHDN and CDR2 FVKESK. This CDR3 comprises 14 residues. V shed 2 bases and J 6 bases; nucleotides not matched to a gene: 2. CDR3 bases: TGTGCCAGCAGCCAACCACTAGCGGGAGGCGAGCAGTACTTC. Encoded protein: CASSQPLAGGEQYF. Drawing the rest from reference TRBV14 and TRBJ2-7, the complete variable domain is EAGVTQFPSHSVIEKGQTVTLRCDPISGHDNLYWYRRVMGKEIKFLLHFVKESKQDESGMPNNRFLAERTGGTYSTLKVQPAELEDSGVYFCASSQPLAGGEQYFGPGTRLTVT.

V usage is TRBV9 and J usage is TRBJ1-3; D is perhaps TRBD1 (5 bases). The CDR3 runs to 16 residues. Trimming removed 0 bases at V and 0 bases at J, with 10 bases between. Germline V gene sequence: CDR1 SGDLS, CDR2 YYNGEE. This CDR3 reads CASSVAGGSSGNTIYF. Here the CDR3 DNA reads TGTGCCAGCAGCGTAGCCGGGGGGAGCTCTGGAAACACCATATATTTT.

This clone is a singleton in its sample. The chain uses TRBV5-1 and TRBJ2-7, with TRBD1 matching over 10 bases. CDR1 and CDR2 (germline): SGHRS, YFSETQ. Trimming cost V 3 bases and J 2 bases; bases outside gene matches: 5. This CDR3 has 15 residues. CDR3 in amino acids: CASSSGTGDTYEQYF. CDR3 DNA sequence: TGCGCCAGCAGCTCCGGGACAGGGGATACCTACGAGCAGTACTTC.

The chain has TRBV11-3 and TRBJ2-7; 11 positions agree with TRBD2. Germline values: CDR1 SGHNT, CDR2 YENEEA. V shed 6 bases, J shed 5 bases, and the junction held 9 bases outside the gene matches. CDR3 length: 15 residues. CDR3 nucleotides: TGTGCCAGCAGTCTAGCGGGGGGAGCTCGGGACGAGCAGTACTTC. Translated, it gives CASSLAGGARDEQYF.

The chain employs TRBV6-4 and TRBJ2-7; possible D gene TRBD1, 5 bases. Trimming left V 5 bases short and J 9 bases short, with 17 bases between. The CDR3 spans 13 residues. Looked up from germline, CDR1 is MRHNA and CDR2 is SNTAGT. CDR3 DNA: TGTGCCAGCAGTACGACAGTCCTTGGCGTGCAGTACTTC. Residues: CASSTTVLGVQYF.

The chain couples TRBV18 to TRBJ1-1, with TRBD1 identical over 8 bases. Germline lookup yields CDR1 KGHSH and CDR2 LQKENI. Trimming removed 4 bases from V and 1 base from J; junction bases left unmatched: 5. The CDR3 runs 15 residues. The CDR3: CASSRSGGQNTEAFF. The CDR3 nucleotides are TGTGCCAGCTCACGATCAGGGGGCCAGAACACTGAAGCTTTCTTT.

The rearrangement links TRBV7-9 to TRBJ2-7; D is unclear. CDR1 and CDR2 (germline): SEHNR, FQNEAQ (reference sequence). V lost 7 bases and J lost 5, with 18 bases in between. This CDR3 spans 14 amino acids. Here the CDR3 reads CASKETLEAHEQYF. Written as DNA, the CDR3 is TGTGCCAGCAAGGAAACATTAGAGGCCCACGAGCAGTACTTC.

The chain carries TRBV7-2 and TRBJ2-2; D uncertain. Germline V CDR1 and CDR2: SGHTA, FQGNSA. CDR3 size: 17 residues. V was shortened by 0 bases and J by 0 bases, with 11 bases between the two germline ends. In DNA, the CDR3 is TGTGCCAGCAGCTTAGCACCGAGAATCGCGAACACCGGGGAGCTGTTTTTT. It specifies CASSLAPRIANTGELFF.

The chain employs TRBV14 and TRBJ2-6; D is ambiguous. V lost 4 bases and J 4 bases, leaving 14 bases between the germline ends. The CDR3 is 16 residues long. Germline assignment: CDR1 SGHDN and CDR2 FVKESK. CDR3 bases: TGTGCCAGCAGCCCGTTAGGAGCGCAAGGGGCCAACGTCCTGACTTTC. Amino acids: CASSPLGAQGANVLTF.

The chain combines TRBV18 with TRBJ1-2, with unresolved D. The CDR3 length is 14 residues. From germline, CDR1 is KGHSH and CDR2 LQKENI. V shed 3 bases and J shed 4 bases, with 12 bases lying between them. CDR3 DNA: TGTGCCAGCTCACCCCCGTCGGAGGGCTATGGCTACACCTTC. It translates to CASSPPSEGYGYTF.

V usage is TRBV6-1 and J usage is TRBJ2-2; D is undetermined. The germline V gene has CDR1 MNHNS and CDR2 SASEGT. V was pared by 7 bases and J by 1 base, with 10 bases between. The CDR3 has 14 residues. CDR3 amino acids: CASTPRWNTGELFF. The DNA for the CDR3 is TGTGCCAGCACCCCCAGGTGGAACACCGGGGAGCTGTTTTTT.

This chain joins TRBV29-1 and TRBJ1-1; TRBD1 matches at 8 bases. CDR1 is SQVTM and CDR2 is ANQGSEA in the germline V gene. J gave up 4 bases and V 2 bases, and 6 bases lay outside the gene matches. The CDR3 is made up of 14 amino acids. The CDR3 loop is CSVEQGARSTEAFF. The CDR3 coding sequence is TGCAGCGTTGAACAGGGGGCGCGGTCCACTGAAGCTTTCTTT.

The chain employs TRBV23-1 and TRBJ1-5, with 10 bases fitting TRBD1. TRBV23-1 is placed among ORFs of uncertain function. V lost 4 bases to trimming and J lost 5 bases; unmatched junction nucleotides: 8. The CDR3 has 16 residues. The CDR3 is CASSPRTGGVDQPQHF. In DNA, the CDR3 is TGCGCCAGCAGTCCCAGGACAGGGGGGGTGGATCAGCCCCAGCATTTT.